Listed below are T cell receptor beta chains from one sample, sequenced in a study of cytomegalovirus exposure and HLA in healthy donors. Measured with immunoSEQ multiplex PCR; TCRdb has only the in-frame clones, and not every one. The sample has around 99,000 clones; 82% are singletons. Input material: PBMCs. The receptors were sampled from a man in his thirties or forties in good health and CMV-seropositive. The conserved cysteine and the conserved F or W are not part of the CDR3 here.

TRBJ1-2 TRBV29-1 SVRGTSLSGYT
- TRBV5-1 ASSLAGTSTYEQY
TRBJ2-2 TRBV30 AWGWSTGELF
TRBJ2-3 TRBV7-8 ASSLGQSGGDTQY
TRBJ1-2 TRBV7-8 ASRGRGYYGYT
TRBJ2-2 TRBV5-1 ASSWTGRTGELF
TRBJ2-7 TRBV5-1 ASSLGLAGSEQY
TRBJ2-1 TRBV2 AGTEYNEQF
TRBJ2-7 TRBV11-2 ASSIQGLRLGQY
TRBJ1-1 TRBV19 ASSMGQGFRMNTEAF
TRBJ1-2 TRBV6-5 ASRRDSINGYT
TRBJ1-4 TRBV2 AIQGAGNEKLF
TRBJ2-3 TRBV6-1 ASSDRGVDTQY
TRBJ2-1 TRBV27 ASRPELAGGGYNEQF
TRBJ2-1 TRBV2 ASSPRLPQF
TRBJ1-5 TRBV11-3 ASSRAGRPDNQPQH
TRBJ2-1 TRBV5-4 ASIKPGYGQF
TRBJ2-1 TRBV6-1 ASRVEWGGNEQF
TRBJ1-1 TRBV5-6 ASSLGGRDSMNTEAF
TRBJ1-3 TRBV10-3 AITPGGNTIY
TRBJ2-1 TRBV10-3 AIRPTSGGPNEQF
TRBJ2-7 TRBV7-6 ASRSGQGTYEQY
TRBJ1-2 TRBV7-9 ASSLGADGYT
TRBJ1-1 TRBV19 ASSIVREAF
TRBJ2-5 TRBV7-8 ASSLNRETQY
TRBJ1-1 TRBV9 ASSVATGNTEAF
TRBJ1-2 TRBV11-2 ASSLEGTVIYGYT
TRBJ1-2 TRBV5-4 ASSLAQTNYGYT
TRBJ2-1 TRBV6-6 ASSYTDNEQF